Following are 13 T cell receptor beta chains from one sample sequenced in a study of T cell responses to AZD1222 COVID-19 vaccine. The table came from immunoSEQ multiplex PCR; TCRdb's copy has only in-frame clones and leaves some out. The sample consists of 250,000 to 300,000 clones, approximately 94% of them appearing once. The specimen was peripheral blood, collected 28 days after the second AZD1222 dose. These receptors all come from an adult who received the AZD1222 COVID-19 vaccine.

The chain has TRBV24-1 and TRBJ2-2, with 9 bases lining up with TRBD1. The CDR3 totals 14 residues. The J segment lost 5 bases and the V segment lost 6 bases, leaving 3 bases of the junction unmatched. Germline V gene lookup returns CDR1 KGHDR and CDR2 SFDVKD. CDR3 DNA: TGTGCCACCAGTAGGACAGGGGATACCGGGGAGCTGTTTTTT. Translated, it gives CATSRTGDTGELFF.

The chain is built from TRBV21-1 and TRBJ1-1. TRBV21-1 is deemed a pseudogene. This CDR3 spans 15 amino acids. The chain's CDR3 is CASSKSGRGGTEAFF. CDR3 nucleotides: TGTGCCAGCAGCAAAAGCGGTCGGGGGGGCACTGAAGCTTTCTTT.

V is TRBV19 and J is TRBJ1-2; D not resolved. V was trimmed by 8 bases and J by 5 bases, leaving 12 bases between them. Germline CDR1 reads LNHDA; CDR2 reads SQIVND (reference sequence). This CDR3 region has 12 residues. The DNA of the CDR3 is TGTGCCAGTTCCGGACTGCTGTATGGCTACACCTTC. Its translation: CASSGLLYGYTF. Variable domain in full (rest from reference TRBV19 and TRBJ1-2): DGGITQSPKYLFRKEGQNVTLSCEQNLNHDAMYWYRQDPGQGLRLIYYSQIVNDFQKGDIAEGYSVSREKKESFPLTVTSAQKNPTAFYLCASSGLLYGYTFGSGTRLTVV.

This chain connects TRBV5-4 to TRBJ2-7; a possible D gene is TRBD1 (6 bases). Germline V gene data show CDR1 as SGHNT and CDR2 as YYREEE (reference sequence). V dropped 5 bases and J dropped 0 bases, with 12 bases sitting between them. The CDR3 extends over 14 amino acids. CDR3 sequence (DNA): TGTGCCAGCAGGAGGGACACATACTCCTACGAGCAGTACTTC. Residues: CASRRDTYSYEQYF.

The CDR3 nucleotides read TGTGCCAGCCTGAGCTCAGGGGCGGCTGGAAACACCATATATTTT. This sequence encodes CASLSSGAAGNTIYF. The chain combines TRBV28 with TRBJ1-3, with a weak D call TRBD1 (6 bases). The CDR3 extends over 15 amino acids. The germline V and J ends were trimmed by 8 bases and 2 bases, with 16 bases remaining between them. Germline CDR1 reads MDHEN; CDR2 reads SYDVKM.

This clone occurred a few times. The CDR3 loop is CASSLTGAYSGKLFF. The CDR3 nucleotides are TGCGCCAGCAGCTTAACAGGAGCTTATTCGGGAAAACTGTTTTTT. The chain has TRBV5-1 and TRBJ1-4; TRBD1 is a possible D gene (5 bases). This CDR3 is 15 amino acids long. Germline-derived CDR1 and CDR2 are SGHRS and YFSETQ. The ends were cut back, 2 bases at V and 10 bases at J, with 18 bases in the middle.

This clone was found once. The V call is TRBV30, the J call TRBJ1-5; TRBD1 is a possible D gene (5 bases). The V and J ends lost 1 base and 4 bases respectively, with 8 bases between them. The germline V gene encodes CDR1 GTSNPN and CDR2 SVGIG (reference sequence). CDR3 size: 13 residues. The CDR3 is CAWSEGPNQPQHF. The CDR3 DNA follows: TGTGCCTGGAGTGAGGGACCTAATCAGCCCCAGCATTTT.

This clone was picked up one time. The chain joins TRBV5-1 to TRBJ1-1; D possibly corresponds to TRBD1 (5 bases). Germline CDR1 SGHRS, CDR2 YFSETQ. V shed 4 bases and J shed 1 base, with 11 bases lying between them. The CDR3 sequence is 14 residues long. CDR3 DNA sequence: TGCGCCAGCAGCACTGGAGACAGGAACACTGAAGCTTTCTTT. Amino acid sequence: CASSTGDRNTEAFF.

V gene TRBV7-9 combines with J gene TRBJ2-5; D possibly corresponds to TRBD2 (5 bases). V was trimmed by 6 bases and J by 3 bases, leaving 8 bases between them. The CDR3 sequence is 12 residues long. Germline V CDR1 and CDR2: SEHNR, FQNEAQ (reference sequence). In nucleotides, the CDR3 is TGTGCCAGCAGTCGGGAAGAAGAGACCCAGTACTTC. It codes for CASSREEETQYF.

The V call is TRBV7-8, the J call TRBJ2-5; D perhaps matches TRBD1 (5 bases). V was cut by 5 bases and J by 2 bases, with 6 bases left in between. There are 12 residues in the CDR3. Germline V gene data show CDR1 as SGHVS and CDR2 as FQNEAQ. The CDR3 sequence: CASSRGQETQYF. The CDR3 coding sequence is TGTGCCAGCAGCAGGGGTCAAGAGACCCAGTACTTC. The full variable domain, completed using reference TRBV7-8 and TRBJ2-5, is GAGVSQSPRYKVAKRGQDVALRCDPISGHVSLFWYQQALGQGPEFLTYFQNEAQLDKSGLPSDRFFAERPEGSVSTLKIQRTQQEDSAVYLCASSRGQETQYFGPGTRLLVL.

The chain carries TRBV29-1 and TRBJ2-7, with D maybe TRBD1 (6 bases). Trimming took 4 bases from V and 3 from J, leaving 13 bases between them. Germline V gene lookup returns CDR1 SQVTM and CDR2 ANQGSEA. The CDR3 runs to 13 residues. DNA for the CDR3: TGCAGCGTTGCGGTCGAGGGGGACTACGAGCAGTACTTC. Translation gives CSVAVEGDYEQYF.

The gene calls are TRBV18 and TRBJ2-2; 8 bases line up with TRBD2. Germline lookup yields CDR1 KGHSH and CDR2 LQKENI. V gave up 6 bases and J gave up 2 bases; unmatched junction bases: 8. The CDR3 extends over 16 amino acids. The CDR3 coding sequence is TGTGCCAGCTCTCCCCGGACTAGCCCAAACACCGGGGAGCTGTTTTTT. Its translation: CASSPRTSPNTGELFF. Full variable domain (remainder filled in from reference TRBV18 and TRBJ2-2): NAGVMQNPRHLVRRRGQEARLRCSPMKGHSHVYWYRQLPEEGLKFMVYLQKENIIDESGMPKERFSAEFPKEGPSILRIQQVVRGDSAAYFCASSPRTSPNTGELFFGEGSRLTVL.

The CDR3 nucleotides read TGTGCCAGCAGCGCCTTCGGCCCCTCCGGACAGTACTTC. Protein product: CASSAFGPSGQYF. J is TRBJ2-7 and V is TRBV28, with unresolved D. The CDR3 has 13 residues. Trimming pared 6 bases from V and 10 bases from J, leaving 19 bases between. Germline CDR1 MDHEN, CDR2 SYDVKM.